This T cell receptor beta chain was observed in a study of T cell responses to AZD1222 COVID-19 vaccine (dated by TCRdb to the early 2020s). Regarding the research as a whole: AZD1222 recipients with second doses at about 4 weeks or about 12 weeks were pooled, because spike-specific TCR depth and breadth did not differ between schedules. TCR sequencing covered fewer than 250 trial participants: 200 to 220 given two doses of AZD1222 and approximately 26 given two doses of MenACWY control vaccine. Trial participants were enrolled into age subgroups of 18-55, 56-69 and 70-plus years, which contained 148, 28 and 57 TCR-sequenced participants, respectively.

CDR1 and CDR2 are drawn from the germline V gene: SGHRS, YFSETQ. Including the terminal cysteine and phenylalanine, the CDR3 comprises 15 residues. The DNA shown is the 45-base CDR3, in frame from base 1. Trimming takes 0 bases off V and 3 bases off J; junction bases not matched to a gene: 4. In the paper's terms, the time point label means: baseline before first vaccination. Samples from vaccinated people were obtained from the UK trials COV001 and COV002, which included a single-blind randomized controlled phase 2/3 trial of AZD1222 (ChAdOx1 nCoV-19) in healthy adults. For TCRbeta chain sequencing, PBMC samples from trial participants were taken at day 0 and at day 28 after the second dose. The CDR3 regions of human TCRbeta chains were subjected to immunosequencing. From the authors' description of their analysis: TCRs in the repertoires were compared against a reference library of SARS-CoV-2-specific TCRs that had been generated with the MIRA antigen-specificity platform. Breadth was defined as the fraction of unique TCRs that were SARS-CoV-2-associated, and depth was defined as the fraction of total T cells that were SARS-CoV-2-associated. Using the MIRA data, every spike-specific TCR was mapped to the spike region that the TCR reacted to and assigned to either a CD4 or a CD8 class. Log10-transformed breadth and depth values were compared by one-way ANOVA with Sidak's multiple comparisons tests. TCRdb stores this immuneACCESS table with in-frame sequences only. Part of the clones is absent; in the studies checked, under half of the shortfall reflects unresolved V genes, and no reason is known for the rest. V and J calls and clone size follow that table, whereas D and trimming were derived from the DNA. Recorded for this sample are about 120,000 clones; about 90% of them occurred a single time. Approximately 1% of the sample rests with the top ten.

A word on this clone: It lacks a known antigen. Per-nucleotide qualities are absent, and no much larger clonotype sits a single base away.

Summary of the overall study and its limitations: Nearly half of unique spike-specific TCRs reportedly recognized epitopes outside regions mutated in the B.1.351 and B.1.1.7 variants. After two AZD1222 doses, both the breadth and the depth of spike-specific TCRs were significantly higher than at day 0 and than in MenACWY recipients. CD4 TCRs associated with the vaccine covered the entire spike protein, and the dominant responses were in regions 160-218 and 743-854. Participants were mostly white British and included more females than males, and it was suggested by the authors that clonal diversity may have been underestimated. Only six AZD1222 recipients were SARS-CoV-2 seropositive at baseline, limiting conclusions about previously exposed vaccinees. No day 14 peak-response samples were available, so repertoires were characterized only after the peak T cell response. In the small 56-69-year group, the increase in depth fell short of significance, most likely because of low power.

The chain employs TRBV5-1 and TRBJ2-7, with 9 middle bases fitting TRBD1. This TCR came from an adult in good health. The sample here was peripheral blood, taken on day 0 of AZD1222 vaccination. The DNA sequence follows: TGCGCCAGCAGCTTGGAAGGGACAGGGTTCTACGAGCAGTACTTC. Translated, this is CASSLEGTGFYEQYF.